Below, 9 T cell receptor beta chains from the same sample are listed, as sequenced in a study of CD8+ T cells in alopecia areata (dated by TCRdb to 2016 to 2019). Library generation was performed with the immunoSEQ multiplex PCR assay. RNA was extracted from all samples and reverse transcribed into cDNA, which served as template for TCR sequencing. TCRdb carries this immuneACCESS record with in-frame sequences only. Its versions omit some clonotypes, under half of them owing to an unresolved V gene in the studies checked, with the rest unexplained. Within this sample are about 160,000 clones, with around three fifths of them counted one time only. The leading ten clones occupy 11% to 15% of the sample. The label giving this sample's time point can be read as: about 25 weeks on oral tofacitinib. This specimen's treatment or condition label, interpreted: oral pan-JAK inhibitor, 5-10 mg twice daily.

The sample consisted of CD4+ T cells sorted from blood, taken at week 24, from a patient treated with tofacitinib. These receptors were obtained from a human donor with alopecia areata.

This clone turned up a few times. The chain joins TRBV5-4 to TRBJ2-3; D unresolved. V lost 1 base to trimming and J lost 0 bases, with 9 bases between them. This CDR3 has 15 residues. Germline V gives CDR1 SGHNT, CDR2 YYREEE (reference sequence). The CDR3, as DNA: TGTGCCAGCAGCTTGTCTCCGGGTAGCACAGATACGCAGTATTTT. Translation: CASSLSPGSTDTQYF.

The rearrangement joins TRBV10-2 to TRBJ2-1, with D perhaps TRBD1 (7 bases). The CDR3 covers 17 residues. Germline-derived CDR1 and CDR2 are WSHSY and SAAADI. V dropped 8 bases and J dropped 4 bases, with 24 bases sitting between them. CDR3 loop: CASRAGDRQGGYNEQFF. In DNA, the CDR3 is TGCGCCAGCCGAGCAGGGGACCGACAGGGAGGTTACAATGAGCAGTTCTTC.

V usage is TRBV28 and J usage is TRBJ2-3; TRBD2 matches 9 bases. The CDR3 runs to 16 residues. Germline values: CDR1 MDHEN, CDR2 SYDVKM. The V segment lost 6 bases and the J segment 8 bases; nucleotides outside the gene matches: 15. The CDR3 loop reads CASSRPGTSKTSTQYF. The CDR3 DNA reads as TGTGCCAGCAGCCGCCCCGGGACTAGCAAGACGAGTACGCAGTATTTT.

This chain joins TRBV10-3 and TRBJ2-3; possible D gene TRBD1, 6 bases. This CDR3 has 12 amino acids. Trimming removed 4 bases at V and 5 bases at J, with 7 bases between. Germline-derived CDR1 and CDR2 are ENHRY and SYGVKD. The DNA of the CDR3 is TGTGCCATCAGTGCACAGGGAGATACGCAGTATTTT. Translating it yields CAISAQGDTQYF.

The J gene is TRBJ2-7, the V gene TRBV5-1; D is possibly TRBD2 (6 bases). Germline CDR1 and CDR2: SGHRS and YFSETQ. V gave up 4 bases and J gave up 2 bases, with 16 bases separating them. The CDR3 loop spans 15 amino acids. CDR3 coding DNA: TGCGCCAGCAGCCGTGGGGACTTCTCAGCCTACGAGCAGTACTTC. The encoded protein is CASSRGDFSAYEQYF.

This clone has a single count. The genes are TRBV20-1 and TRBJ1-2; unclear D gene. Trimming pared 3 bases from V and 8 bases from J, leaving 7 bases between. Germline-derived CDR1 and CDR2 are DFQATT and SNEGSKA (reference sequence). There are 10 residues in the CDR3. CDR3 protein: CSASFPGYTF. The CDR3 coding sequence is TGCAGTGCTAGTTTTCCCGGCTACACCTTC.

The rearrangement uses TRBV11-3 and TRBJ1-2; 11 bases line up with TRBD1. Germline assignment: CDR1 SGHNT and CDR2 YENEEA. V was clipped by 5 bases and J by 8 bases; unmatched bases: 10. This CDR3 has 15 amino acids. The CDR3 loop reads CASSPRTGGREGYTF. In nucleotides, the CDR3 is TGTGCCAGCAGCCCCCGGACAGGGGGCCGGGAAGGCTACACCTTC.

The V and J genes are TRBV5-1 and TRBJ1-2; TRBD1 matches at 9 bases. CDR3 length equals 18 residues. V shed 4 bases and J 4 bases; nucleotides not matched to a gene: 17. Per germline, CDR1 SGHRS and CDR2 YFSETQ. CDR3 in DNA: TGCGCCAGCAGCGTCACGAACTCGGGGACAGGGCAAGCCTATGGCTACACCTTC. This encodes CASSVTNSGTGQAYGYTF.

As concerns this clone: With a much larger clone just one base away, this may be a read error. V and J are TRBV5-7 and TRBJ2-1, with 8 nucleotides matching TRBD2. TRBV5-7 is an open reading frame, and its role is uncertain. V lost 4 bases, J lost 5 bases, and 11 bases stayed unmatched. The CDR3 extends over 16 amino acids. CDR3 residues: CASSPIGGGIDNEQFF. Here the CDR3 DNA reads TGTGCCAGCAGCCCAATAGGCGGGGGGATTGACAATGAGCAGTTCTTC.